These 9 T cell receptor beta chains originate from one sample sequenced in a study of cytomegalovirus exposure and HLA in healthy donors. It was with 60 Vbeta and 13 Jbeta primers that the PCR ran. Sequenced by immunoSEQ multiplex PCR; TCRdb stores in-frame clones only, minus some. The table records over 130,000 clones, 75% to 80% of them present only once. The sample comprised PBMCs. The receptor source for this set is a woman aged 40 to 49 in good health and CMV-seropositive.

V and J are TRBV7-9 and TRBJ2-1; 7 nucleotides match TRBD2. Germline loops: CDR1 SEHNR, CDR2 FQNEAQ (reference sequence). V dropped 6 bases and J dropped 9; count of bases not matched to a gene: 5. This CDR3 comprises 12 residues. The CDR3 loop reads CASSPPGGEQFF. The CDR3 DNA reads as TGTGCCAGCAGTCCCCCGGGGGGTGAGCAGTTCTTC.

Points on this clone: It may be a read error: a sequence one base away is much more abundant. Other DNA sequences in this specimen translate into the identical CDR3. This sequence joins TRBV2 and TRBJ1-1; a weak D match, TRBD1 (5 bases). The CDR3 loop spans 13 amino acids. V was trimmed by 6 bases and J by 1 base, leaving 9 bases between them. Germline CDR1 is SNHLY and CDR2 is FYNNEI. CDR3 region: CASSADRNTEAFF. CDR3 DNA: TGTGCCAGCAGCGCAGACAGGAACACTGAAGCTTTCTTT. The full variable domain, its missing parts supplied by reference TRBV2 and TRBJ1-1, is EPEVTQTPSHQVTQMGQEVILRCVPISNHLYFYWYRQILGQKVEFLVSFYNNEISEKSEIFDDQFSVERPDGSNFTLKIRSTKLEDSAMYFCASSADRNTEAFFGQGTRLTVV.

This sequence joins TRBV15 and TRBJ1-4, with D tentatively TRBD1 (6 bases). V lost 5 bases and J 6 bases, leaving 16 bases between the germline ends. This CDR3 contains 15 residues. CDR1 is LNHNV and CDR2 is YYDKDF in the germline V gene (reference sequence). The CDR3 region is CATSPGQMRHEKLFF. The CDR3 DNA sequence: TGTGCCACCAGCCCCGGACAGATGCGACATGAAAAACTGTTTTTT.

This chain connects TRBV11-2 to TRBJ2-1; 7 bases match TRBD2. The CDR3 loop spans 17 amino acids. Germline loops: CDR1 SGHAT, CDR2 FQNNGV. V lost 0 bases, J lost 7 bases, and 12 bases stayed unmatched. CDR3: CASSLDLWGRAQNEQFF. The CDR3 DNA sequence: TGTGCCAGCAGCTTAGATCTTTGGGGGAGGGCCCAGAATGAGCAGTTCTTC. Supplemented by reference TRBV11-2 and TRBJ2-1, the full variable domain reads EAGVAQSPRYKIIEKRQSVAFWCNPISGHATLYWYQQILGQGPKLLIQFQNNGVVDDSQLPKDRFSAERLKGVDSTLKIQPAKLEDSAVYLCASSLDLWGRAQNEQFFGPGTRLTVL.

This chain joins TRBV5-6 and TRBJ2-5; D is perhaps TRBD1 (6 bases). The J call may be faulty, since TRBJ2-7 better matches the DNA end. Per germline, CDR1 SGHDT and CDR2 YYEEEE. This CDR3 contains 14 residues. In DNA form, the CDR3 reads TGTGCCAGCAGCAACGACAGGACGCCCTACGAGCAGTACTTC. Translation gives CASSNDRTPYEQYF.

About this clone: The junction differs from germline at one of its ends, possibly a read error. This chain links TRBV5-1 with TRBJ1-1; D is perhaps TRBD1 (5 bases). Germline V lookup: CDR1 SGHRS, CDR2 YFSETQ. CDR3 size: 12 residues. The CDR3 loop is CASKNRGTEAFF. CDR3 in DNA: TGCGCAAGCAAGAATAGGGGAACTGAAGCTTTCTTT.

This clone was detected once. This chain links TRBV5-4 with TRBJ1-4; D remains ambiguous. The CDR3 covers 15 residues. The V end lost 4 bases, the J end lost 8 bases, and 18 bases lay between the germline ends. In germline, CDR1 is SGHNT, CDR2 YYREEE (reference sequence). CDR3 bases: TGTGCCAGCAGCCCTGCCAGCGGAAATCAGGAAAAACTGTTTTTT. It specifies CASSPASGNQEKLFF.

Remarks on this clone: Sequence at one end of the junction differs from germline and may be a read error. The chain joins TRBV7-7 to TRBJ2-7; 9 positions agree with TRBD1. Germline V gene lookup returns CDR1 SSHAT and CDR2 FNYEAQ (reference sequence). The CDR3 loop spans 16 amino acids. The CDR3 spells CASSLGRTGDGYEQYF. In DNA, the CDR3 is TGTGCTAGCAGCTTAGGCCGGACAGGGGACGGCTACGAGCAGTACTTC.

The chain carries TRBV6-1 and TRBJ2-7; D perhaps matches TRBD2 (5 bases). The CDR3 contains 12 residues. Looked up from germline, CDR1 is MNHNS and CDR2 is SASEGT. The germline V and J ends were trimmed by 3 bases and 4 bases, with 7 bases remaining between them. CDR3 residues: CASSESGYEQYF. CDR3 coding DNA: TGTGCCAGCAGTGAGTCGGGATACGAGCAGTACTTC.